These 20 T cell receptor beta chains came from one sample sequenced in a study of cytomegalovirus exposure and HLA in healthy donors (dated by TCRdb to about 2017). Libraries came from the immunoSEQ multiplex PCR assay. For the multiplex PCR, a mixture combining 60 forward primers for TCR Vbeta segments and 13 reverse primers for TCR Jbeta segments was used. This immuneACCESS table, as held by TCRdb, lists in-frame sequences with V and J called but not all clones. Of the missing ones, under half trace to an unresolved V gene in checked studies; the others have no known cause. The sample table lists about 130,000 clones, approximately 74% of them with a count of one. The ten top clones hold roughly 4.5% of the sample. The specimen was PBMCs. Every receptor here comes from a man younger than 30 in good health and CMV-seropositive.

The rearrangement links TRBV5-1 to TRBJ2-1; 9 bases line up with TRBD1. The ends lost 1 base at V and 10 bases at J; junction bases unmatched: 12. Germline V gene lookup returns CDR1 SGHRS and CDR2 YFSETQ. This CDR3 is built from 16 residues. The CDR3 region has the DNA TGCGCCAGCAGCTTGACTCCGGGACAGGGACCATGGGAGCAGTTCTTC. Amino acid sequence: CASSLTPGQGPWEQFF.

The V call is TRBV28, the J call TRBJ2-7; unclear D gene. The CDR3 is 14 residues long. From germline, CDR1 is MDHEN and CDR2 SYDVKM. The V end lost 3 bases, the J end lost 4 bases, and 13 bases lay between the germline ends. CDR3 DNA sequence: TGTGCCAGCAGTTTGGTGGCAGGCCGGTACGAGCAGTACTTC. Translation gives CASSLVAGRYEQYF.

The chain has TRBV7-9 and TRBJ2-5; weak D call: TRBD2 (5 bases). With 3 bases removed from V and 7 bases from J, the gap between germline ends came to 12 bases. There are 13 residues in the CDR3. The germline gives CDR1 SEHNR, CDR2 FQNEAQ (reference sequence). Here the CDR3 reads CASSFGQEVTQYF. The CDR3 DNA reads TGTGCCAGCAGCTTTGGGCAGGAGGTGACCCAGTACTTC.

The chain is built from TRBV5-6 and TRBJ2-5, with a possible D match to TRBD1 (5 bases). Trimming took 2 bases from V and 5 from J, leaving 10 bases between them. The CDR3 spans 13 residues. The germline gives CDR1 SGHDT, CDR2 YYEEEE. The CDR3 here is CASSFRGRETQYF. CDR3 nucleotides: TGTGCCAGCAGCTTTAGGGGAAGGGAGACCCAGTACTTC.

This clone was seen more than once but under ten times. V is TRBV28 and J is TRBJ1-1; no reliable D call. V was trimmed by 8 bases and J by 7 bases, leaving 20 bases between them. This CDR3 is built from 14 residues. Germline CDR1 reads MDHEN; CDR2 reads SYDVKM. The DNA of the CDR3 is TGTGCCAGCCCTAGCCCAGGTCTGAACGGTGAAGCTTTCTTT. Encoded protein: CASPSPGLNGEAFF.

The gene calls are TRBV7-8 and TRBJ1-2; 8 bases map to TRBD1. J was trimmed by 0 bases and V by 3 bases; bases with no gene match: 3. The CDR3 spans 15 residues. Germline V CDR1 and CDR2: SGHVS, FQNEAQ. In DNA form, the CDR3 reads TGTGCCAGCAGCTTGGGACAGGCCTCTAACTATGGCTACACCTTC. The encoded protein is CASSLGQASNYGYTF.

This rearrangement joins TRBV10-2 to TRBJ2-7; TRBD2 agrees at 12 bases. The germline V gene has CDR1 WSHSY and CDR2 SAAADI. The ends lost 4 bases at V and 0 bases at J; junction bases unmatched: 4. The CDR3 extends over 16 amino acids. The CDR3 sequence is CASSGLAGDSSYEQYF. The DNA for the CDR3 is TGCGCCAGCAGTGGACTAGCGGGGGACAGCTCCTACGAGCAGTACTTC.

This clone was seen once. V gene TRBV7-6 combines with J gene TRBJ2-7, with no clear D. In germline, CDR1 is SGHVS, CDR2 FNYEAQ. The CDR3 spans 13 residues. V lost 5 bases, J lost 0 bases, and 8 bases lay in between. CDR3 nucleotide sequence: TGTGCCAGCAGCCTCACTAACTCCTACGAGCAGTACTTC. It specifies CASSLTNSYEQYF.

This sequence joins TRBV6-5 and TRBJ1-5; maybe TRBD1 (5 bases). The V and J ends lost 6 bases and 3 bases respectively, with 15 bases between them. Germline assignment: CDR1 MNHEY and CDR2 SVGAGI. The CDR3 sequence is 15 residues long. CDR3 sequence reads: CASSPDGGHNQPQHF. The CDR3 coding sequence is TGTGCCAGCAGCCCCGATGGCGGACACAATCAGCCCCAGCATTTT.

This CDR3 reads CASSAGTASNQPQHF. CDR3 DNA sequence: TGTGCCAGCAGCGCCGGGACAGCAAGCAATCAGCCCCAGCATTTT. The chain carries TRBV5-8 and TRBJ1-5; 7 bases match TRBD1. Germline CDR1 and CDR2: SGHTS and YDEGEE. CDR3 length equals 15 residues. The V gene end was trimmed by 4 bases and the J gene end by 1 base; junction bases not matched to a gene: 5.

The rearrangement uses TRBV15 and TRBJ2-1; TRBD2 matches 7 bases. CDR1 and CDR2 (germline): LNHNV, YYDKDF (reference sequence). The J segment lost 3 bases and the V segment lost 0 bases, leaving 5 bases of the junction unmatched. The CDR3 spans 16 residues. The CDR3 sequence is CATSRDLGGGYNEQFF. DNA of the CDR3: TGTGCCACCAGCAGAGATCTCGGCGGGGGCTACAATGAGCAGTTCTTC. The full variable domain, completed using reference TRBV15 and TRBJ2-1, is DAMVIQNPRYQVTQFGKPVTLSCSQTLNHNVMYWYQQKSSQAPKLLFHYYDKDFNNEADTPDNFQSRRPNTSFCFLDIRSPGLGDTAMYLCATSRDLGGGYNEQFFGPGTRLTVL.

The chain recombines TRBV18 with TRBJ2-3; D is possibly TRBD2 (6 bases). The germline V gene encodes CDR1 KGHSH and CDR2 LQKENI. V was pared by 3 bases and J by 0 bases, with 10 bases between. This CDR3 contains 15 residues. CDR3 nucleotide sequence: TGTGCCAGCTCACCCCGGAGGGATAGCACAGATACGCAGTATTTT. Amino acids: CASSPRRDSTDTQYF.

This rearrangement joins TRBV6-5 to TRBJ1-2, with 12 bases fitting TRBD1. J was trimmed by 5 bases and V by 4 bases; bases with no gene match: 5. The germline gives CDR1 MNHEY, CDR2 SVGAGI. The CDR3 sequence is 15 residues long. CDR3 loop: CASSFGTGGGYGYTF. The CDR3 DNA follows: TGTGCCAGCAGTTTCGGGACAGGGGGCGGATATGGCTACACCTTC.

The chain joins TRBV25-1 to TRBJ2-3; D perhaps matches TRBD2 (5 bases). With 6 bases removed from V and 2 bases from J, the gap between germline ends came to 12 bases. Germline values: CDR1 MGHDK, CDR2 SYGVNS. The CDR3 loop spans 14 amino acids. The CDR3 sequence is CASSGGLSTDTQYF. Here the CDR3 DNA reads TGTGCCAGCAGCGGCGGACTGTCCACAGATACGCAGTATTTT.

In DNA form, the CDR3 reads TGCGCCAGCAGAAGGAGGGGGCCTCAGCCCCAGCATTTT. It codes for CASRRRGPQPQHF. The chain couples TRBV5-1 to TRBJ1-5; 7 bases agree with TRBD1. Germline CDR1 is SGHRS and CDR2 is YFSETQ. V trimming: 5 bases; J trimming: 6 bases; junction bases outside the gene matches: 5. This CDR3 has 13 amino acids.

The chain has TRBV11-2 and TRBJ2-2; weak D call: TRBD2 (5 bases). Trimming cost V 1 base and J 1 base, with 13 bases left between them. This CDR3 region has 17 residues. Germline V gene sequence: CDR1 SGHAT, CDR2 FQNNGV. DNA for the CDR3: TGTGCCAGCAGCTTAGTCGGGATTAAATTGAACACCGGGGAGCTGTTTTTT. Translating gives CASSLVGIKLNTGELFF. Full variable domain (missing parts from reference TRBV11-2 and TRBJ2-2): EAGVAQSPRYKIIEKRQSVAFWCNPISGHATLYWYQQILGQGPKLLIQFQNNGVVDDSQLPKDRFSAERLKGVDSTLKIQPAKLEDSAVYLCASSLVGIKLNTGELFFGEGSRLTVL.

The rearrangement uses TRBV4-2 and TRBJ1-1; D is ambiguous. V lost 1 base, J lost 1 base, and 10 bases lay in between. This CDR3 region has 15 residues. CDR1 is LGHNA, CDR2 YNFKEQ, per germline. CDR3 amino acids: CASSQVDGENTEAFF. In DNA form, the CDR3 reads TGTGCCAGCAGCCAAGTTGACGGAGAGAACACTGAAGCTTTCTTT.

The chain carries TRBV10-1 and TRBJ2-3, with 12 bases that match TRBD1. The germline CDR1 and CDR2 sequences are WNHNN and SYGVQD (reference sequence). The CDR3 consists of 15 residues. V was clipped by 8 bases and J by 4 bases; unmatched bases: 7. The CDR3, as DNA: TGCGCCAGCTCGGGACAGGGGGCTTTACCAGATACGCAGTATTTT. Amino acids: CASSGQGALPDTQYF.

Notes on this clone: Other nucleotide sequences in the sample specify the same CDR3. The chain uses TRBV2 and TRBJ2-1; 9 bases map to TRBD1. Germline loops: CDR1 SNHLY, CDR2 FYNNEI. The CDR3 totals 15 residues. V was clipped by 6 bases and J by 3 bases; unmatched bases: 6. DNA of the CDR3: TGTGCCAGCAGCGGACCGGGACAGGGCTACAATGAGCAGTTCTTC. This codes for CASSGPGQGYNEQFF.

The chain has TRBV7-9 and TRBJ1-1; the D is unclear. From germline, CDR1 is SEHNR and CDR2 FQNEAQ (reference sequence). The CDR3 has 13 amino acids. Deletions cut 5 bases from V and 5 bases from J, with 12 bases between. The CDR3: CASSPARGTEAFF. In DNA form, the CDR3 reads TGTGCCAGCAGCCCAGCAAGAGGGACTGAAGCTTTCTTT.